These 30 T cell receptor beta chains were all obtained from the same sample, sequenced in a study of T cell responses to AZD1222 COVID-19 vaccine. Assay used: immunoSEQ multiplex PCR; TCRdb lists only in-frame clones, some missing. The sample consists of approximately 130,000 clones, less than 95% of them appearing once. The sequencing here drew on peripheral blood, taken on day 0 of AZD1222 vaccination. These TCRs come from an adult in good health.

V usage is TRBV28 and J usage is TRBJ1-5; D unclear. From germline, CDR1 is MDHEN and CDR2 SYDVKM. V was pared by 2 bases and J by 2 bases, with 10 bases between. This CDR3 is built from 15 residues. Written as DNA, the CDR3 is TGTGCCAGCAGTTTAGGTGGGCTTCGCAATCAGCCCCAGCATTTT. Translated: CASSLGGLRNQPQHF. The complete variable domain, with remaining parts taken from reference TRBV28 and TRBJ1-5, reads DVKVTQSSRYLVKRTGEKVFLECVQDMDHENMFWYRQDPGLGLRLIYFSYDVKMKEKGDIPEGYSVSREKKERFSLILESASTNQTSMYLCASSLGGLRNQPQHFGDGTRLSIL.

The V gene is TRBV29-1, the J gene TRBJ2-2, with 7 bases identical to TRBD1. CDR3 size: 14 residues. J lost 4 bases, V lost 4 bases, and 6 bases had no gene match. Per germline, CDR1 SQVTM and CDR2 ANQGSEA. CDR3 region: CSVVVTGVTGELFF. In nucleotides, the CDR3 is TGCAGCGTTGTGGTAACAGGGGTCACCGGGGAGCTGTTTTTT.

The V call is TRBV28, the J call TRBJ2-5; 11 bases are shared with TRBD1. V lost 5 bases and J lost 13; bases outside the gene matches: 15. Germline CDR1 reads MDHEN; CDR2 reads SYDVKM. The CDR3 is 15 amino acids. The CDR3 coding sequence is TGTGCCAGCAGTCCTTCCCGGGACAGGGGGGTGGTATGGTACTTC. Translation gives CASSPSRDRGVVWYF.

This chain joins TRBV9 and TRBJ2-5; possibly TRBD2 for D (5 bases). The length of the CDR3 is 12 residues. CDR1 is SGDLS and CDR2 is YYNGEE in the germline V gene. Trimming removed 8 bases from V and 1 base from J, with 9 bases in between. The chain's CDR3 is CASSRGQETQYF. The CDR3 DNA is TGTGCCAGTAGTCGGGGCCAAGAGACCCAGTACTTC. Supplemented by reference TRBV9 and TRBJ2-5, the full variable domain reads DSGVTQTPKHLITATGQRVTLRCSPRSGDLSVYWYQQSLDQGLQFLIQYYNGEERAKGNILERFSAQQFPDLHSELNLSSLELGDSALYFCASSRGQETQYFGPGTRLLVL.

The chain is built from TRBV12-3 or TRBV12-4 and TRBJ2-7; TRBD1 might be the D (6 bases). Trimming took 1 base from V and 3 from J, leaving 7 bases between them. The CDR3 length is 13 residues. The CDR3 region has the DNA TGTGCCAGCAGTTTAGGGACAGACTACGAGCAGTACTTC. This sequence encodes CASSLGTDYEQYF.

The chain's CDR3 is CASSPGTSGSRSYEQYF. DNA of the CDR3: TGTGCCAGCTCACCGGGGACTAGCGGGAGTCGTTCCTACGAGCAGTACTTC. This chain links TRBV18 with TRBJ2-7; 14 bases line up with TRBD2. The CDR3 runs to 17 residues. The trim removed 3 bases at V and 1 base at J, leaving 5 bases unmatched. Germline assignment: CDR1 KGHSH and CDR2 LQKENI. The full variable domain, rest sourced from reference TRBV18 and TRBJ2-7, is NAGVMQNPRHLVRRRGQEARLRCSPMKGHSHVYWYRQLPEEGLKFMVYLQKENIIDESGMPKERFSAEFPKEGPSILRIQQVVRGDSAAYFCASSPGTSGSRSYEQYFGPGTRLTVT.

The chain is built from TRBV5-4 and TRBJ1-1, with unresolved D. Per germline, CDR1 SGHNT and CDR2 YYREEE (reference sequence). The length of the CDR3 is 13 residues. The V end was cut by 4 bases, the J end by 7 bases, with 14 bases between. In DNA form, the CDR3 reads TGTGCCAGCAGCCCCCGAGATGGAGTTGAAGCTTTCTTT. It encodes CASSPRDGVEAFF.

This clone has more than one count but fewer than ten. The chain recombines TRBV18 with TRBJ2-5; tentatively, D is TRBD2 (7 bases). The CDR3 has 16 amino acids. Trimming took off 2 bases at V and 1 base at J, with 14 bases between the two ends. Germline CDR1 is KGHSH and CDR2 is LQKENI. DNA for the CDR3: TGTGCCAGCTCACCATATAAGGCGGGGGCCCAAGAGACCCAGTACTTC. As protein: CASSPYKAGAQETQYF.

This chain uses TRBV28 with TRBJ2-7; 12 positions agree with TRBD2. J was trimmed by 1 base and V by 6 bases; bases with no gene match: 7. In germline, CDR1 is MDHEN, CDR2 SYDVKM. The CDR3 totals 16 residues. DNA of the CDR3: TGTGCCAGCAGATCAGGAGGACTAGCGGGGTCCTACGAGCAGTACTTC. It yields the protein CASRSGGLAGSYEQYF.

This rearrangement joins TRBV30 to TRBJ1-4; no definite D call. Deletions cut 0 bases from V and 5 bases from J, with 16 bases between. This CDR3 region has 16 residues. In germline, CDR1 is GTSNPN, CDR2 SVGIG (reference sequence). DNA for the CDR3: TGTGCCTGGAGTGTATCCCGTATGGGCCCGAATGAAAAACTGTTTTTT. Translation: CAWSVSRMGPNEKLFF.

The rearrangement uses TRBV5-5 and TRBJ2-1, with 11 nucleotides matching TRBD2. Germline values: CDR1 SGHKS, CDR2 YYEKEE (reference sequence). The CDR3 sequence is 15 residues long. V lost 5 bases, J lost 4 bases, and 5 bases stayed unmatched. The CDR3 nucleotides read TGTGCCAGCAGTACGGGACTAGCGGCTTACAATGAGCAGTTCTTC. This translates into CASSTGLAAYNEQFF.

This clone was detected only once. The chain carries TRBV21-1 and TRBJ1-4. TRBV21-1 is annotated as a pseudogene. This CDR3 spans 12 amino acids. This CDR3 is CASSKGRGGLFF. The CDR3 DNA follows: TGTGCCAGCAGCAAAGGCCGGGGAGGTCTGTTTTTT.

The rearrangement uses TRBV14 and TRBJ1-6, with D possibly TRBD1 on 5 matching bases. V was shortened by 1 base and J by 7 bases, with 11 bases between the two germline ends. Germline CDR1 reads SGHDN; CDR2 reads FVKESK. This CDR3 is built from 15 residues. CDR3 coding DNA: TGTGCCAGCAGCCAAGCTCAGGGCTGGAATTCACCCCTCCACTTT. Residues: CASSQAQGWNSPLHF.

The rearrangement uses TRBV29-1 and TRBJ1-4; 9 bases fit TRBD1. Germline-derived CDR1 and CDR2 are SQVTM and ANQGSEA. Unmatched junction bases numbered 3, after V lost 6 bases and J lost 7 bases. The CDR3 has 12 amino acids. CDR3 bases: TGCAGCGTCAGGACAGGGGTTGAAAAACTGTTTTTT. As protein: CSVRTGVEKLFF.

The chain couples TRBV1 to TRBJ2-7. TRBV1 represents a pseudogene. CDR3 length equals 14 residues. The DNA of the CDR3 is TGCACCAGCAGCTCTCGGACGGCCTCCTACGAGCAGTACTTC. It specifies CTSSSRTASYEQYF.

The chain employs TRBV14 and TRBJ2-3; 11 bases align to TRBD2. V lost 2 bases, J lost 6 bases, and 10 bases stayed unmatched. The germline gives CDR1 SGHDN, CDR2 FVKESK. The CDR3 length is 17 residues. CDR3 region: CASSQTTGLAGGDTQYF. The CDR3 nucleotides are TGTGCCAGCAGCCAAACCACGGGGCTAGCGGGAGGTGATACGCAGTATTTT.

This clone was observed once. The chain is built from TRBV4-1 and TRBJ1-3; D not certain. The CDR3 spans 14 residues. CDR1 is MGHRA and CDR2 is YSYEKL in the germline V gene. V lost 1 base and J 5 bases, leaving 9 bases between the germline ends. CDR3 protein: CASSQGPQRNTIYF. Here the CDR3 DNA reads TGCGCCAGCAGCCAAGGCCCACAGCGAAACACCATATATTTT.

This sequence joins TRBV9 and TRBJ2-1; 8 bases agree with TRBD2. CDR3 size: 14 residues. Per germline, CDR1 SGDLS and CDR2 YYNGEE. J lost 9 bases, V lost 0 bases, and 5 bases had no gene match. In nucleotides, the CDR3 is TGTGCCAGCAGCGTAGGACCCGGGGGGGGTGAGCAGTTCTTC. Its translation: CASSVGPGGGEQFF.

V and J are TRBV5-1 and TRBJ1-5; a possible D gene is TRBD1 (6 bases). CDR1 and CDR2 (germline): SGHRS, YFSETQ. This CDR3 is built from 14 residues. Between the trimmed V and J ends, which lost 4 bases and 4 bases, there was a span of 12 bases. CDR3: CASSPGTPNQPQHF. The CDR3 DNA reads as TGCGCCAGCAGCCCCGGGACACCTAATCAGCCCCAGCATTTT.

This chain connects TRBV4-3 to TRBJ2-3; a weak D match, TRBD2 (6 bases). Germline values: CDR1 LGHNA, CDR2 YSLEER. The germline V and J ends were trimmed by 4 bases and 1 base, with 12 bases remaining between them. The CDR3 has 15 amino acids. The CDR3 spells CASSPGTVRTDTQYF. In DNA, the CDR3 is TGCGCCAGCAGCCCCGGGACTGTACGCACAGATACGCAGTATTTT.

This chain connects TRBV5-1 to TRBJ2-7; D is possibly TRBD1 (6 bases). The V end was cut by 5 bases, the J end by 3 bases, with 18 bases between. CDR1 is SGHRS and CDR2 is YFSETQ in the germline V gene. The CDR3 length is 15 residues. CDR3 DNA: TGCGCCAGCAGGATCAACTCCGGGACAAGCTACGAGCAGTACTTC. Translation: CASRINSGTSYEQYF.

The chain carries TRBV9 and TRBJ2-2; 14 bases align to TRBD2. Trimming at V came to 4 bases and at J to 8 bases, leaving 19 bases not matched to a gene. This CDR3 has 20 residues. The germline V gene encodes CDR1 SGDLS and CDR2 YYNGEE. The CDR3 protein is CASSSGGLAGGDLRKGELFF. CDR3 DNA: TGTGCCAGCAGCTCGGGTGGACTAGCGGGAGGAGACTTGCGTAAGGGGGAGCTGTTTTTT. The full variable domain, with the rest looked up from reference TRBV9 and TRBJ2-2, is DSGVTQTPKHLITATGQRVTLRCSPRSGDLSVYWYQQSLDQGLQFLIQYYNGEERAKGNILERFSAQQFPDLHSELNLSSLELGDSALYFCASSSGGLAGGDLRKGELFFGEGSRLTVL.

In its sample, this clone was seen once. The J gene is TRBJ1-4, the V gene TRBV27; D is undetermined. The V and J ends lost 5 bases and 3 bases respectively, with 10 bases between them. Germline CDR1 and CDR2: MNHEY and SMNVEV (reference sequence). CDR3 length: 14 residues. The CDR3 DNA reads TGTGCCAGCAGTATCAAGGCGGCTAATGAAAAACTGTTTTTT. It codes for CASSIKAANEKLFF.

The gene calls are TRBV5-1 and TRBJ1-3, with a possible D match to TRBD1 (5 bases). The CDR3 is 14 residues long. With 4 bases removed from V and 2 bases from J, the gap between germline ends came to 10 bases. The germline gives CDR1 SGHRS, CDR2 YFSETQ. The DNA of the CDR3 is TGCGCCAGCAGCCTAGACAGTGCTGGAAACACCATATATTTT. Encoded protein: CASSLDSAGNTIYF. The whole variable domain, remainder taken from reference TRBV5-1 and TRBJ1-3, is KAGVTQTPRYLIKTRGQQVTLSCSPISGHRSVSWYQQTPGQGLQFLFEYFSETQRNKGNFPGRFSGRQFSNSRSEMNVSTLELGDSALYLCASSLDSAGNTIYFGEGSWLTVV.

V gene TRBV7-2 combines with J gene TRBJ2-5; 9 nucleotides align to TRBD1. The V gene end was trimmed by 5 bases and the J gene end by 5 bases; junction bases not matched to a gene: 9. Germline CDR1 is SGHTA and CDR2 is FQGNSA. This CDR3 comprises 15 residues. The CDR3 sequence is CASSPGQGPWETQYF. The CDR3, as DNA: TGTGCCAGCAGCCCGGGACAGGGTCCCTGGGAGACCCAGTACTTC.

In nucleotides, the CDR3 is TGTGCCAGCATCGGGGAGAGCGGTGAGCAGTTCTTC. It is translated as CASIGESGEQFF. This chain uses TRBV2 with TRBJ2-1; D is possibly TRBD2 (5 bases). The CDR3 contains 12 residues. From germline, CDR1 is SNHLY and CDR2 FYNNEI. V was cut by 7 bases and J by 9 bases, with 13 bases left in between.

The rearrangement joins TRBV5-6 to TRBJ1-5; 7 nucleotides line up with TRBD1. Germline V gene sequence: CDR1 SGHDT, CDR2 YYEEEE. The CDR3 totals 12 residues. J lost 12 bases, V lost 4 bases, and 7 bases had no gene match. The CDR3 loop reads CASSPGGVGQHF. The CDR3 region has the DNA TGTGCCAGCAGCCCAGGGGGGGTAGGCCAGCATTTT.

The gene calls are TRBV10-1 and TRBJ1-4, with D unclear. CDR1 is WNHNN and CDR2 is SYGVQD in the germline V gene (reference sequence). V lost 3 bases and J lost 7, with 9 bases in between. The CDR3 is 13 amino acids. In DNA form, the CDR3 reads TGCGCCAGCAGTGATGACCCTACTGAAAAACTGTTTTTT. Amino acid sequence: CASSDDPTEKLFF.

The chain uses TRBV28 and TRBJ1-5; TRBD1 matches at 10 bases. CDR1 is MDHEN and CDR2 is SYDVKM in the germline V gene. This CDR3 comprises 17 residues. J gave up 4 bases and V 2 bases, and 8 bases lay outside the gene matches. The CDR3 is CASSLDRWGQGNQPQHF. In DNA, the CDR3 is TGTGCCAGCAGTTTAGACCGGTGGGGACAGGGGAATCAGCCCCAGCATTTT.

The chain has TRBV28 and TRBJ1-5; no clear D. This CDR3 is built from 13 residues. Trimming took off 5 bases at V and 4 bases at J, with 9 bases between the two ends. Germline V gives CDR1 MDHEN, CDR2 SYDVKM. This chain's CDR3 is CASSLNINQPQHF. The CDR3 DNA sequence: TGTGCCAGCAGTCTAAACATTAATCAGCCCCAGCATTTT.